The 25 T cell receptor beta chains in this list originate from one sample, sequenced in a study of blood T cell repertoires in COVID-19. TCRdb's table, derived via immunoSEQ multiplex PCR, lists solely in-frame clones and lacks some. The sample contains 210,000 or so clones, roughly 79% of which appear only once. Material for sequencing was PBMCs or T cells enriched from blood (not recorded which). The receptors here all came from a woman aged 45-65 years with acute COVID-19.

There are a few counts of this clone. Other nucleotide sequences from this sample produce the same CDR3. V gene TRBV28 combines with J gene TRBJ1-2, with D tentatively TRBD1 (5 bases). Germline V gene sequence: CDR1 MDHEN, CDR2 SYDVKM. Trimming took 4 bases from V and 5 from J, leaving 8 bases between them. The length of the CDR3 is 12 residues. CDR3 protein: CASSSRTYGYTF. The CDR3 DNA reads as TGTGCCAGCAGTTCAAGGACATATGGCTACACCTTC.

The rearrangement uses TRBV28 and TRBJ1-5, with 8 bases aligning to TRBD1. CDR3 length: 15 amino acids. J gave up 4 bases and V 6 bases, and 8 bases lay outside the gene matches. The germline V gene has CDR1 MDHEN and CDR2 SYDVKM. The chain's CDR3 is CASRPDRALNQPQHF. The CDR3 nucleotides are TGTGCCAGCAGACCGGACAGGGCCCTAAATCAGCCCCAGCATTTT. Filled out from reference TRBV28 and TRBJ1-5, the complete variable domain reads DVKVTQSSRYLVKRTGEKVFLECVQDMDHENMFWYRQDPGLGLRLIYFSYDVKMKEKGDIPEGYSVSREKKERFSLILESASTNQTSMYLCASRPDRALNQPQHFGDGTRLSIL.

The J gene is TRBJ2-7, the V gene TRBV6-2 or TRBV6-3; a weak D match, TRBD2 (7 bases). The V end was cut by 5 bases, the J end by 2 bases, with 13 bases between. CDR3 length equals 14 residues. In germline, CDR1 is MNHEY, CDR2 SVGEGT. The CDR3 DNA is TGTGCCAGCAGTAGGGGCGGGGGCGCCTACGAGCAGTACTTC. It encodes CASSRGGGAYEQYF.

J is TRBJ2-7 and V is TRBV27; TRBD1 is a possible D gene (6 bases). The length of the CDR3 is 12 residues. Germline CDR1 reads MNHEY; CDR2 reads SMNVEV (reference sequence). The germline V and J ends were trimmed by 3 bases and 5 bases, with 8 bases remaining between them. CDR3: CASSFTGNEQYF. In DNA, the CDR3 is TGTGCCAGCAGTTTTACAGGGAACGAGCAGTACTTC.

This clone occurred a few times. DNA of the CDR3: TGCGCCAGCAGCTTGACGACTTTCTCGGTCTACGAGCAGTACTTC. Translation gives CASSLTTFSVYEQYF. The J gene is TRBJ2-7, the V gene TRBV5-1; no firm D call. V was cut by 1 base and J by 3 bases, with 14 bases left in between. CDR1 and CDR2 (germline): SGHRS, YFSETQ. CDR3 length equals 15 residues.

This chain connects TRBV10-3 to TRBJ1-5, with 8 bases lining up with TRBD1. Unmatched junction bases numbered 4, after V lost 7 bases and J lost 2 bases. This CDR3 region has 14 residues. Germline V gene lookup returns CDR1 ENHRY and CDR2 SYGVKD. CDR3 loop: CAINSQGGNQPQHF. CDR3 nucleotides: TGTGCCATCAATTCACAGGGGGGCAATCAGCCCCAGCATTTT.

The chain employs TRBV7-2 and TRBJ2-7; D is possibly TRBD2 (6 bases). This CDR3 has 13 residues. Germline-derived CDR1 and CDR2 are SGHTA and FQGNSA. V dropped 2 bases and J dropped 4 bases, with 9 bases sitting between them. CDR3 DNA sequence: TGTGCCAGCAGCTTACGTGGGGGGTACGAGCAGTACTTC. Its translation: CASSLRGGYEQYF.

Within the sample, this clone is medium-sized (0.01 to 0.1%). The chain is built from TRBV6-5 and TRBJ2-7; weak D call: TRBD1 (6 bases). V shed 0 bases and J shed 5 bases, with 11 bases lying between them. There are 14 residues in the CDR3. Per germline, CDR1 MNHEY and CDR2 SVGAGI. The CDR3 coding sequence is TGTGCCAGCAGTTACTCCAGGGGATCCCACGAGCAGTACTTC. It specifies CASSYSRGSHEQYF.

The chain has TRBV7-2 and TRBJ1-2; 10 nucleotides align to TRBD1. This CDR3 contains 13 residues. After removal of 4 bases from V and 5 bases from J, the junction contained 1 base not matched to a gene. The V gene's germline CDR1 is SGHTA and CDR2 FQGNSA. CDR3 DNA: TGTGCCAGCAGCTCGGGACAGGGGTATGGCTACACCTTC. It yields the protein CASSSGQGYGYTF.

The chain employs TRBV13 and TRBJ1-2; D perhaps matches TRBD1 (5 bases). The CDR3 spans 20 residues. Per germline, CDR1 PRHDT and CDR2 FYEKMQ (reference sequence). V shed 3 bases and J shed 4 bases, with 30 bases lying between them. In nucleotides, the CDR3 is TGTGCCAGCAGCTTGGGGCGCGGGGCTAGAGGGGTCCTAGCCCTCTATGGCTACACCTTC. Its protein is CASSLGRGARGVLALYGYTF.

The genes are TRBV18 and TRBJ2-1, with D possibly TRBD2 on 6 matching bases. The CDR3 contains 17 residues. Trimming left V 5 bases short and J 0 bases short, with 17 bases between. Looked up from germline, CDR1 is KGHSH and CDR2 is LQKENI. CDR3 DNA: TGTGCCAGCTCATACCTTAGCGGAACTAGCTCCTACAATGAGCAGTTCTTC. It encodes CASSYLSGTSSYNEQFF.

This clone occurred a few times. The CDR3 loop is CASSTRLSGRESSYNEQFF. The DNA of the CDR3 is TGTGCCAGCAGCACCAGGCTAAGCGGGAGGGAAAGCTCCTACAATGAGCAGTTCTTC. J is TRBJ2-1 and V is TRBV13; 10 positions agree with TRBD2. The junction had 13 bases not matched to a gene; V was cut back by 5 bases and J by 0 bases. CDR3 size: 19 residues. Germline CDR1 reads PRHDT; CDR2 reads FYEKMQ (reference sequence).

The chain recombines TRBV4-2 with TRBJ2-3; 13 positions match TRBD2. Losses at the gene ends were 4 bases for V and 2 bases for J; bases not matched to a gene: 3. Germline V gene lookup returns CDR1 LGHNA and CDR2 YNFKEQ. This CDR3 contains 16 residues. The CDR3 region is CASSPGLAGNTDTQYF. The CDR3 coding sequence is TGTGCCAGCAGCCCGGGACTAGCGGGGAACACAGATACGCAGTATTTT.

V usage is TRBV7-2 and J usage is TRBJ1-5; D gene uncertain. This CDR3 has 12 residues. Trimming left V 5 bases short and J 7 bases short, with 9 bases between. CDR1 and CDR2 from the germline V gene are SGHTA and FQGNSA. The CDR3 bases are TGTGCCAGCAGCCCCGAGAACCAGCCCCAGCATTTT. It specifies CASSPENQPQHF.

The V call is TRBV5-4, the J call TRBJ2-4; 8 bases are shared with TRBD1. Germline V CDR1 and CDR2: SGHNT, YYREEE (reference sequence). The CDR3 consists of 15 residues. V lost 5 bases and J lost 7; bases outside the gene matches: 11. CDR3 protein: CASREDRAGLNIQYF. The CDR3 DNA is TGTGCCAGCAGGGAGGACAGGGCGGGCCTTAACATTCAGTACTTC.

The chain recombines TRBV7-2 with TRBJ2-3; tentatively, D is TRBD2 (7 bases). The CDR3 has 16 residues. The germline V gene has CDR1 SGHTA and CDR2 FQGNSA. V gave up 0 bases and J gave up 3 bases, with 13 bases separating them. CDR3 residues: CASSLAGGHVTDTQYF. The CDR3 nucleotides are TGTGCCAGCAGCTTAGCGGGGGGGCATGTGACAGATACGCAGTATTTT. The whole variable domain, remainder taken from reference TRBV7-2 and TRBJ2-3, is GAGVSQSPSNKVTEKGKDVELRCDPISGHTALYWYRQSLGQGLEFLIYFQGNSAPDKSGLPSDRFSAERTGGSVSTLTIQRTQQEDSAVYLCASSLAGGHVTDTQYFGPGTRLTVL.

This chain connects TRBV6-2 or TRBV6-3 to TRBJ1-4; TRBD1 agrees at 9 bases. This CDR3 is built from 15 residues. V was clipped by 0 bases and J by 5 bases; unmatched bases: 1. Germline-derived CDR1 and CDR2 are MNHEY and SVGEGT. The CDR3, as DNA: TGTGCCAGCAGTTACTCGGGGACAGGGAATGAAAAACTGTTTTTT. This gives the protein CASSYSGTGNEKLFF.

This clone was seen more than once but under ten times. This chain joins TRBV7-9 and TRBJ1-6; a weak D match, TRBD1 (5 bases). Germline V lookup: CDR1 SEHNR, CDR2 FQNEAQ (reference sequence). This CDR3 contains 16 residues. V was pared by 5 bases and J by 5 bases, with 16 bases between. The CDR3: CASSRQGEMNNSPLHF. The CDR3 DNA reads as TGTGCCAGCAGCCGTCAAGGGGAAATGAATAATTCACCCCTCCACTTT.

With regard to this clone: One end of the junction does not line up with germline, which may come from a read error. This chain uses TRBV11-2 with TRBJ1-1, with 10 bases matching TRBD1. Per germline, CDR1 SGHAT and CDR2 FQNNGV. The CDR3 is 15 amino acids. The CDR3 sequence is CASSLDRGRDTEAFF. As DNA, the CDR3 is TGTGCCAGCAGCCTAGACAGGGGGCGCGACACTGAAGCTTTCTTT.

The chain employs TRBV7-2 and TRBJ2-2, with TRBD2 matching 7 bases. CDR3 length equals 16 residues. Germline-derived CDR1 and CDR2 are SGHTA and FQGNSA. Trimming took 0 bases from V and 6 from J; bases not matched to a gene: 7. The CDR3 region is CASSLAGGMSAGELFF. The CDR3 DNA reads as TGTGCCAGCAGCTTAGCGGGAGGGATGAGCGCCGGGGAGCTGTTTTTT.

The CDR3 DNA follows: TGTGCCAGCAGCCCCACCGGGACAGGGAATCAGCCCCAGCATTTT. This codes for CASSPTGTGNQPQHF. The gene calls are TRBV28 and TRBJ1-5; 9 bases map to TRBD1. The V and J ends lost 6 bases and 4 bases, in that order; junction bases with no gene match: 7. This CDR3 contains 15 residues. CDR1 is MDHEN, CDR2 SYDVKM, per germline.

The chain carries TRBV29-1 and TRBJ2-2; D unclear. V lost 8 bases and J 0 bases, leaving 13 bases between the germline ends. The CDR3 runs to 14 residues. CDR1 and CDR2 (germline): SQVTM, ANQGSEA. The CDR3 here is CSIERHPNTGELFF. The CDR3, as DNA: TGCAGCATCGAGAGGCACCCGAACACCGGGGAGCTGTTTTTT.

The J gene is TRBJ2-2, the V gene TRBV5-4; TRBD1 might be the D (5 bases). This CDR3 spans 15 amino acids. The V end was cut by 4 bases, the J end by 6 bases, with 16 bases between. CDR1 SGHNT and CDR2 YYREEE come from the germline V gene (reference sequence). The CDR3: CASSPTSQVAGELFF. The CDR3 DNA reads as TGTGCCAGCAGCCCAACGTCACAGGTTGCCGGGGAGCTGTTTTTT. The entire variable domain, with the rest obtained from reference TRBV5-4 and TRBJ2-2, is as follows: ETGVTQSPTHLIKTRGQQVTLRCSSQSGHNTVSWYQQALGQGPQFIFQYYREEENGRGNFPPRFSGLQFPNYSSELNVNALELDDSALYLCASSPTSQVAGELFFGEGSRLTVL.

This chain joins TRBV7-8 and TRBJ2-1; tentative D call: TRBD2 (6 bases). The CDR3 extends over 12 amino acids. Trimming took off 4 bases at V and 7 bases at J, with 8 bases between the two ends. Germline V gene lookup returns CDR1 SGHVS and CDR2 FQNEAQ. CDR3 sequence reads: CASSWDLNEQFF. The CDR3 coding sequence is TGTGCCAGCAGCTGGGACTTAAATGAGCAGTTCTTC.

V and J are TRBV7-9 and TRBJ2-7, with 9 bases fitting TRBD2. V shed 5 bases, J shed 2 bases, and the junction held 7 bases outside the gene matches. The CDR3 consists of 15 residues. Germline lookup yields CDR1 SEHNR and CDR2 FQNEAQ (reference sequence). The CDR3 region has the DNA TGTGCCAGCAGCCACCTTAGCGGGAGAACCTACGAGCAGTACTTC. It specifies CASSHLSGRTYEQYF. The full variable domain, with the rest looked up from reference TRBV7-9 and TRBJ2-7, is DTGVSQNPRHKITKRGQNVTFRCDPISEHNRLYWYRQTLGQGPEFLTYFQNEAQLEKSRLLSDRFSAERPKGSFSTLEIQRTEQGDSAMYLCASSHLSGRTYEQYFGPGTRLTVT.